The 16 T cell receptor beta chains given below trace back to one sample, sequenced in a study of shared clonotypes between healthy human individuals. The method was immunoSEQ multiplex PCR; TCRdb's version includes in-frame clones alone and lacks a portion of them. This sample yields over 800,000 clones, of which around 93% are seen a single time; approximately 25% belongs to the top ten. The naive CD8 fraction comprised CD45RO-negative cells positively selected for CCR7 and excluded terminally differentiated effector memory CD45RA+ cells. The sequenced material came from naive CD8+ T cells sorted from blood. These receptors were obtained from a man between 25 and 39 years old in good health.

The chain uses TRBV4-1 and TRBJ2-7; a weak D match, TRBD2 (5 bases). This CDR3 is built from 15 residues. Germline V gene data show CDR1 as MGHRA and CDR2 as YSYEKL. The V end lost 0 bases, the J end lost 5 bases, and 14 bases lay between the germline ends. CDR3 sequence reads: CASSQEERGKDEQYF. CDR3 in DNA: TGCGCCAGCAGCCAAGAGGAACGGGGAAAGGACGAGCAGTACTTC.

The V gene is TRBV14, the J gene TRBJ2-3; D tentatively reads TRBD1 or TRBD2 (6 bases each). CDR1 is SGHDN and CDR2 is FVKESK in the germline V gene. The CDR3 runs 17 residues. V lost 0 bases, J lost 1 base, and 14 bases lay in between. As DNA, the CDR3 is TGTGCCAGCAGCCAAGAGGCCGGGGGACACCGCACAGATACGCAGTATTTT. It specifies CASSQEAGGHRTDTQYF.

The chain employs TRBV18 and TRBJ2-1, with 13 bases matching TRBD2. The CDR3 has 20 residues. The junction had 18 bases not matched to a gene; V was cut back by 4 bases and J by 6 bases. Germline CDR1 is KGHSH and CDR2 is LQKENI. CDR3 bases: TGTGCCAGCTCACGCGATTTGACTAGCGGGAGGCCAACTCCCTTCAATGAGCAGTTCTTC. It yields the protein CASSRDLTSGRPTPFNEQFF.

J is TRBJ2-7 and V is TRBV14, with 12 bases matching TRBD2. J gave up 3 bases and V 5 bases, and 5 bases lay outside the gene matches. CDR3 length: 15 residues. Germline assignment: CDR1 SGHDN and CDR2 FVKESK. The CDR3 region is CASSNGLAGNYEQYF. The CDR3 nucleotides read TGTGCCAGCAGCAACGGACTAGCGGGGAACTACGAGCAGTACTTC.

The chain joins TRBV5-6 to TRBJ2-5, with TRBD2 as a possible D gene (6 bases). The CDR3 sequence is 15 residues long. Germline CDR1 reads SGHDT; CDR2 reads YYEEEE. V shed 1 base and J shed 13 bases, with 23 bases lying between them. CDR3 coding DNA: TGTGCCAGCAGCTTGACTTCGGGACTTGAACGATCGTGGTACTTC. Protein: CASSLTSGLERSWYF. The complete variable domain, with remaining parts taken from reference TRBV5-6 and TRBJ2-5, reads DAGVTQSPTHLIKTRGQQVTLRCSPKSGHDTVSWYQQALGQGPQFIFQYYEEEERQRGNFPDRFSGHQFPNYSSELNVNALLLGDSALYLCASSLTSGLERSWYFGPGTRLLVL.

The rearrangement links TRBV30 to TRBJ2-3, with 10 nucleotides matching TRBD2. Germline loops: CDR1 GTSNPN, CDR2 SVGIG (reference sequence). This CDR3 has 18 amino acids. Trimming cost V 4 bases and J 2 bases; bases outside gene matches: 15. CDR3 DNA: TGTGCCTGGACAGTTGGGCTAGCGGGGGCCTTTTCCACAGATACGCAGTATTTT. It encodes CAWTVGLAGAFSTDTQYF.

In nucleotides, the CDR3 is TGCGCCAGCAGTGCGGTGTACCAAGAGACCCAGTACTTC. Translated, it gives CASSAVYQETQYF. V usage is TRBV5-1 and J usage is TRBJ2-5; unclear D gene. The CDR3 is 13 residues long. Germline V gene data show CDR1 as SGHRS and CDR2 as YFSETQ. Trimming stripped 5 bases from V and 0 bases from J, with 8 bases between.

The gene calls are TRBV7-8 and TRBJ2-5, with TRBD2 matching 12 bases. Matching the DNA end better, TRBJ2-7 makes the J call doubtful. Germline V lookup: CDR1 SGHVS, CDR2 FQNEAQ. The CDR3 totals 15 residues. DNA of the CDR3: TGTGCCAGCAGCTTTCGACTAGCGGGAGACTACGAGCAGTACTTC. This sequence encodes CASSFRLAGDYEQYF.

The chain is built from TRBV10-1 and TRBJ2-1; D not resolved. V was clipped by 4 bases and J by 5 bases, with 15 bases between them. The CDR3 is 15 amino acids. Per the germline V gene, CDR1 is WNHNN and CDR2 is SYGVQD (reference sequence). The CDR3 region has the DNA TGCGCCAGCAGTGCAAGAGACGCCTGGAACAATGAGCAGTTCTTC. This encodes CASSARDAWNNEQFF.

This clone showed up just a few times. The CDR3 spells CASSYSGSGEPQHF. Written as DNA, the CDR3 is TGTGCCAGCAGTTACAGCGGCAGCGGGGAGCCCCAGCATTTT. V gene TRBV6-5 combines with J gene TRBJ1-5; D unclear. Trimming cost V 2 bases and J 8 bases, with 13 bases left between them. Germline lookup yields CDR1 MNHEY and CDR2 SVGAGI. The CDR3 runs 14 residues.

The CDR3 bases are TGTGCCAGCAGCCAACAGGGGGGGCGGGACACTTGGACAAAGCAGTACTTC. This gives the protein CASSQQGGRDTWTKQYF. The chain has TRBV14 and TRBJ2-7; the D call may be TRBD1 or TRBD2 (7 bases each). The V gene lost 2 bases and the J gene lost 8 bases, with 25 bases spanning the gap. Germline CDR1 reads SGHDN; CDR2 reads FVKESK. The CDR3 spans 17 residues.

With regard to this clone: At one end the junction does not follow the germline gene, possibly because of a read error. The rearrangement links TRBV7-7 to TRBJ1-3; the D gene is possibly TRBD1 (6 bases). Germline CDR1 is SSHAT and CDR2 is FNYEAQ (reference sequence). The CDR3 has 17 residues. As DNA, the CDR3 is TGTGCTAGCAGCTTAGGTTTGCGACAGGAGTCTGGAAACACCATATATTTT. Its protein is CASSLGLRQESGNTIYF.

The rearrangement uses TRBV19 and TRBJ2-1, with D possibly being TRBD1 (6 bases). The CDR3 contains 14 residues. Trimming stripped 3 bases from V and 3 bases from J, with 9 bases between. Germline CDR1 and CDR2: LNHDA and SQIVND (reference sequence). The CDR3 protein is CASSMVTGYNEQFF. The CDR3 nucleotides read TGTGCCAGTAGTATGGTGACAGGCTACAATGAGCAGTTCTTC.

V is TRBV6-5 and J is TRBJ2-7; the D is unclear. Germline V gene sequence: CDR1 MNHEY, CDR2 SVGAGI. Trimming stripped 2 bases from V and 6 bases from J, with 14 bases between. This CDR3 has 14 residues. CDR3 sequence (DNA): TGTGCCAGCAGTTACGCGCCGGATATGCGCGAGCAGTACTTC. It codes for CASSYAPDMREQYF.

The chain uses TRBV20-1 and TRBJ2-5, with D unclear. The germline gives CDR1 DFQATT, CDR2 SNEGSKA (reference sequence). V lost 5 bases and J lost 9, with 4 bases in between. The CDR3 contains 8 residues. This CDR3 reads CSAPPQYF. CDR3 in DNA: TGCAGTGCTCCGCCCCAGTACTTC.

The gene calls are TRBV9 and TRBJ2-1; 11 nucleotides align to TRBD2. Trimming cost V 6 bases and J 0 bases; bases outside gene matches: 11. Per germline, CDR1 SGDLS and CDR2 YYNGEE. The CDR3 is 18 residues long. The CDR3 sequence is CASTKGLLAGASYNEQFF. The CDR3 nucleotides are TGTGCCAGCACCAAAGGACTACTAGCGGGGGCCTCCTACAATGAGCAGTTCTTC. The entire variable domain, with the rest obtained from reference TRBV9 and TRBJ2-1, is as follows: DSGVTQTPKHLITATGQRVTLRCSPRSGDLSVYWYQQSLDQGLQFLIQYYNGEERAKGNILERFSAQQFPDLHSELNLSSLELGDSALYFCASTKGLLAGASYNEQFFGPGTRLTVL.